This T cell receptor (beta chain) came from a study of cytomegalovirus exposure and HLA in healthy donors. Details on this clone: Its antigen is unidentified.

60 Vbeta and 13 Jbeta primers were used in PCR. The assay was immunoSEQ multiplex PCR, and TCRdb's table has in-frame clones only and misses some. The repertoire consists of approximately 150,000 clones, with 73% occurring once and the leading ten covering about 5%. The CDR3 loop spans 15 amino acids. Looked up from germline, CDR1 is LNHDA and CDR2 is SQIVND (reference sequence). With 5 bases clipped from V and 2 bases from J, the junction kept 9 bases outside the gene matches. Whole-study findings and limits: Trimming of TCR beta V- and J-genes showed a link, identified in a later analysis, to a missense DCLRE1C variant.

The gene calls are TRBV19 and TRBJ2-7; 7 bases line up with TRBD2. This clonotype was obtained from a woman aged 18 to 35 in good health and CMV-seropositive. Sequencing was performed on PBMCs. The DNA for the CDR3 is TGTGCCAGTAGTTACGGGCGGGGGATGGCCTACGAGCAGTACTTC. Translated: CASSYGRGMAYEQYF.